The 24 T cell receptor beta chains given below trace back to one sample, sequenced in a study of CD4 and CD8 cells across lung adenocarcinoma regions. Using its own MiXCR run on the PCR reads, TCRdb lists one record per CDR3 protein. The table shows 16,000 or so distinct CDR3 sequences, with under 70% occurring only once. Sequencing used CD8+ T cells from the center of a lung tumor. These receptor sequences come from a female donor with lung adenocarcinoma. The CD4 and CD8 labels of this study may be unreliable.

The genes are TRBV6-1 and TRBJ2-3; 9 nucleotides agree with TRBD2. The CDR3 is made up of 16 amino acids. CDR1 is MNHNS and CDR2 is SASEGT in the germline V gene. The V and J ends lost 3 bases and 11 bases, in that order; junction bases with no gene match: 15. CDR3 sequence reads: CASSDPAGGGYNEQYF. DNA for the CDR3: TGTGCCAGCAGTGATCCAGCGGGGGGCGGTTACAATGAGCAGTATTTT.

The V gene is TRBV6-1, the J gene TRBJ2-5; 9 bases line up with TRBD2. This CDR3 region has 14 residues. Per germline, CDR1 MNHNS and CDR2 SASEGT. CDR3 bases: TGTGCGAGGCGGGGGGGCCGTGGCAAAGAGACCCAGTACTTC. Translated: CARRGGRGKETQYF.

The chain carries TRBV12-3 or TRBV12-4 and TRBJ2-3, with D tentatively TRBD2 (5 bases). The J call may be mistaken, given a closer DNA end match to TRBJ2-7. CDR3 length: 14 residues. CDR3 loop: CASSLDWLPYEQYF. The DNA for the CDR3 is TGTGCCAGCAGCCTGGACTGGCTACCCTACGAGCAGTACTTC.

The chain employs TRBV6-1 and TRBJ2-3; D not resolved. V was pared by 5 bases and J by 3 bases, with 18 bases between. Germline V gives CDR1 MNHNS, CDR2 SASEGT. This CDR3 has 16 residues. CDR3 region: CASSPMASGATDTQYF. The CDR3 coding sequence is TGTGCCAGCAGTCCAATGGCCTCGGGTGCGACAGATACGCAGTATTTT.

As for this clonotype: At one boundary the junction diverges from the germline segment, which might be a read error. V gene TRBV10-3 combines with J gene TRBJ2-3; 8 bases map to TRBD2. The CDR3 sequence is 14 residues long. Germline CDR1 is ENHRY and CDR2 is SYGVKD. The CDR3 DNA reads TGTGCGGGCTCGGGGGGGCTAGTAGGAGATACGCAGTACTTT. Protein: CAGSGGLVGDTQYF.

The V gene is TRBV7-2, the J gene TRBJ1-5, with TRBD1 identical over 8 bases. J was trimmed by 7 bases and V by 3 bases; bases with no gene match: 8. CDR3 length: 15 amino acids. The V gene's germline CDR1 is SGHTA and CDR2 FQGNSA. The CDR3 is CASSLETGVGQPQHF. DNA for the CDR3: TGTGCCAGCAGCTTGGAGACAGGGGTAGGACAGCCCCAGCATTTT.

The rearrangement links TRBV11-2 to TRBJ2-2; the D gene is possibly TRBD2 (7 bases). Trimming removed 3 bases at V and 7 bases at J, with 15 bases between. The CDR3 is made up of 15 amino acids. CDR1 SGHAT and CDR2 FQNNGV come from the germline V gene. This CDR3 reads CASSFTRGAHGELFF. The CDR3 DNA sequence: TGTGCCAGCAGCTTCACCCGGGGGGCTCACGGGGAGCTGTTTTTT.

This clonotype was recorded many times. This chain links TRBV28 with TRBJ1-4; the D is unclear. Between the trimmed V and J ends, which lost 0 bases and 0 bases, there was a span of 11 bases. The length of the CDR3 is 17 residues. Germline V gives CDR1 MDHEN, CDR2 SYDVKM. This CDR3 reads CASSLWGRSATNEKLFF. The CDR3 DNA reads TGTGCCAGCAGTTTATGGGGCAGGAGTGCAACTAATGAAAAACTGTTTTTT.

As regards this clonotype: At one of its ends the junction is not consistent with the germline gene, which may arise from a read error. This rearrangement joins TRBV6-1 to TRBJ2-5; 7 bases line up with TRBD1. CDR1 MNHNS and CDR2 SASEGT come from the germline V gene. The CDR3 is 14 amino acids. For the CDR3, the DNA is TGTGCGGGCAGAGGGGGCAGTGGCCCAGAGACGCAGTACTTC. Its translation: CAGRGGSGPETQYF.

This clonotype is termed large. CDR3 in DNA: TGTGCCAGCAGTTTGGGCCGGGGCTCCTACAATGAGCAGTTCTTC. Amino acids: CASSLGRGSYNEQFF. The gene calls are TRBV6-5 and TRBJ2-1; possibly TRBD2 for D (5 bases). This CDR3 contains 15 residues. In germline, CDR1 is MNHEY, CDR2 SVGAGI. The germline V and J ends were trimmed by 4 bases and 0 bases, with 10 bases remaining between them.

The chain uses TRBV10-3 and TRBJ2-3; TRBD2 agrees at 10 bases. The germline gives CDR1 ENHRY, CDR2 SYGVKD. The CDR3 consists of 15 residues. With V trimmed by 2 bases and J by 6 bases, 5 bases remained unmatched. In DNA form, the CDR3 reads TGTGCCATCAGTGAGCTAGCGGGAGAGGGTGATACGCAGTATTTT. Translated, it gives CAISELAGEGDTQYF.

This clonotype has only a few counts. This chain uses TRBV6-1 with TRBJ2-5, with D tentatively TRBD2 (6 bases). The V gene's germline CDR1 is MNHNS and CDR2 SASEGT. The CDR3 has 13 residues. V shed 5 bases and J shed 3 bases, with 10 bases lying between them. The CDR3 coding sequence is TGTGCCAGCAGTCTCAGGGAGGAAGAGACCCAGTACTTC. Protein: CASSLREEETQYF.

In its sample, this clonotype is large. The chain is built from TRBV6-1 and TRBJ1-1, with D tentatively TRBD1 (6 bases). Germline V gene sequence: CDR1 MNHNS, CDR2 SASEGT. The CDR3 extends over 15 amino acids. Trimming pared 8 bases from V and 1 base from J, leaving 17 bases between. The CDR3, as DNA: TGTGCCAGCTCTCTGCTCCAGGGGTCGAACACTGAAGCTTTCTTT. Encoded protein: CASSLLQGSNTEAFF.

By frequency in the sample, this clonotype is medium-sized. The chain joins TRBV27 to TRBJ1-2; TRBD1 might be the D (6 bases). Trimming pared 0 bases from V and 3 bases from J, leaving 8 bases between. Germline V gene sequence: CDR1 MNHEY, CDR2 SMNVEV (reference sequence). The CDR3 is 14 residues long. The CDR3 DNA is TGTGCCAGCAGTTTATCCCCAGGGGACTATGGCTACACCTTC. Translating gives CASSLSPGDYGYTF.

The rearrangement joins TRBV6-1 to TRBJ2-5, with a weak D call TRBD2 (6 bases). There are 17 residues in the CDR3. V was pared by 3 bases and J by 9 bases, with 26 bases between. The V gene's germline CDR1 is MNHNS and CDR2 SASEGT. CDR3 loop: CASSEGLGGPQEGSQYF. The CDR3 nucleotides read TGTGCCAGCAGTGAGGGACTCGGAGGGCCACAAGAAGGGTCCCAGTACTTC.

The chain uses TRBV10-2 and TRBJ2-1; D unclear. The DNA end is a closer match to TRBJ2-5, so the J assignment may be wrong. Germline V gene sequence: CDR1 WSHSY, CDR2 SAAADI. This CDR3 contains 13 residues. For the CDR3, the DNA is TGCGCCAGCAGTAGCGTCAGACAAGAGACCCAGTACTTC. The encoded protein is CASSSVRQETQYF.

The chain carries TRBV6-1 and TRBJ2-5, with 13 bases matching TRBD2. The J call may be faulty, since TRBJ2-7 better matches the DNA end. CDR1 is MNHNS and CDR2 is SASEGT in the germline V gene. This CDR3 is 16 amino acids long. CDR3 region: CASKNRLAGGNNEQYF. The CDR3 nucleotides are TGTGCCAGCAAGAACCGACTAGCGGGAGGAAACAACGAGCAGTACTTC.

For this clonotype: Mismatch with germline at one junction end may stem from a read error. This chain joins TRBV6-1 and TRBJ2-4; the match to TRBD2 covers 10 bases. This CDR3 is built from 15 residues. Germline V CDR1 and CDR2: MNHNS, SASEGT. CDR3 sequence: CASSVVAGGKDIQYF. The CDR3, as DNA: TGTGCCAGCAGTGTGGTAGCGGGGGGCAAAGACATTCAGTATTTC.

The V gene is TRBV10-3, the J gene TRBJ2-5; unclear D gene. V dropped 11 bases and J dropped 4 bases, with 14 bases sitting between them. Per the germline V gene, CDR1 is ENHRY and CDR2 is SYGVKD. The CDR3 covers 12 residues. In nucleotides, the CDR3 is TGTGCCGTCTCCCGTGTCGCAGAGACCCAGTACTTC. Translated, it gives CAVSRVAETQYF.

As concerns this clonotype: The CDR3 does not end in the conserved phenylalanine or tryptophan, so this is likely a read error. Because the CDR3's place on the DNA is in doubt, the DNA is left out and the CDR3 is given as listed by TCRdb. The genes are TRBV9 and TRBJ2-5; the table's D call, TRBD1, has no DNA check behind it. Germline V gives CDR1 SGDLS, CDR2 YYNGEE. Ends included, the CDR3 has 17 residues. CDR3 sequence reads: CARQRLEVFIDTGRRCG.

CDR3 coding DNA: TGTGCCAGCACGGGGCTAGGAGGCACAAATACGCAGTACTTC. Translated, it gives CASTGLGGTNTQYF. The rearrangement uses TRBV6-1 and TRBJ2-3; either TRBD1 or TRBD2 may fit D (5 bases each). The end of the DNA is better explained by TRBJ2-7, so the J call may be wrong. The CDR3 runs to 14 residues. Germline CDR1 is MNHNS and CDR2 is SASEGT.

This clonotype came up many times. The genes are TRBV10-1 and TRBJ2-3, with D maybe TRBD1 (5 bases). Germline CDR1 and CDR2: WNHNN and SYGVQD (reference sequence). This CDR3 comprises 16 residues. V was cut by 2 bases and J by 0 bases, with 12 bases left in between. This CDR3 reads CASSEATTASTDTQYF. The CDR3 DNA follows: TGCGCCAGCAGTGAGGCTACGACAGCTAGCACAGATACGCAGTATTTT.

Here the CDR3 DNA reads TGCAGTGCTCACAGGGGGTACGGCTACGAGCAGTACTTC. Translated, it gives CSAHRGYGYEQYF. The rearrangement links TRBV20-1 to TRBJ2-7; 8 positions match TRBD1. Trimming at V came to 5 bases and at J to 3 bases, leaving 6 bases not matched to a gene. CDR1 and CDR2 (germline): DFQATT, SNEGSKA (reference sequence). The CDR3 covers 13 residues.

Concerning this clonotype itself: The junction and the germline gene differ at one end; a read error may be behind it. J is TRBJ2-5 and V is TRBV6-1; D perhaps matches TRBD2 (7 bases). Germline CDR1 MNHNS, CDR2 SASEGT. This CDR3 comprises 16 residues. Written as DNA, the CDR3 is TGTGCCAGCGGGGGGGCTGGGGGGGGTGACCAAGAGACCCAGTATTTC. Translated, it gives CASGGAGGGDQETQYF.